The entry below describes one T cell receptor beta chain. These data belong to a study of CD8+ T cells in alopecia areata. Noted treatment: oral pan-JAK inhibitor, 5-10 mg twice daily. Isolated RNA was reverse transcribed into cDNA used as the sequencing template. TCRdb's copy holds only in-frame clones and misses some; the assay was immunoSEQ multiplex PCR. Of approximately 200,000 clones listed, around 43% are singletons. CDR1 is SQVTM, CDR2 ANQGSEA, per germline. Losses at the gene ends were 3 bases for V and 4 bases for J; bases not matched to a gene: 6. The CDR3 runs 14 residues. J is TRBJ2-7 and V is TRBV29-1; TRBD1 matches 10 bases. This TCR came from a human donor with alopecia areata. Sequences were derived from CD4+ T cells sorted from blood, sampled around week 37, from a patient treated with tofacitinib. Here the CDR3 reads CSVDPGQGRYEQYF. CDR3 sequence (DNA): TGCAGCGTTGATCCGGGACAGGGGCGATACGAGCAGTACTTC.